Listed below are T cell receptor beta chains from one sample, sequenced in a study of blood T cell repertoires in COVID-19. Repertoires were generated with immunoSEQ multiplex PCR, while TCRdb's copy carries only in-frame clones and drops some. The sample holds 200,000 to 300,000 clones, more than 90% seen once. Sequencing was performed on peripheral blood. These TCRs come from a young adult with COVID-19, enrolled during active disease. Both conserved end residues are part of each CDR3. A D gene is named only where the DNA matches it firmly. Clone size is stated in some rows and not others, as once, few, many or a class when expanded.

few,NA,TRBV4-3,TRBJ2-2,TGCGCCAGCAGCCAAGTTGCTGGAGTTAACACCGGGGAGCTGTTTTTT,CASSQVAGVNTGELFF
once,TRBD2,TRBV19,TRBJ2-2,TGTGCCGTTCAAGCGGGGGTCGGGGAGCTGTTTTTT,CAVQAGVGELFF
once,TRBD1,TRBV20-1,TRBJ1-2,TGCAGTGCTAGTGGACAGGGGGCCGGTGGCTACACCTTC,CSASGQGAGGYTF
NA,TRBD2,TRBV4-1,TRBJ2-1,TGCGCCAGCAGCCAGTGGACCGGGACTAGCGAGTACAATGAGCAGTTCTTC,CASSQWTGTSEYNEQFF
NA,NA,TRBV4-1,TRBJ2-7,TGCGCCAGCAGCCCTAGTGACTCCTCTGCCTACGAGCAGTACTTC,CASSPSDSSAYEQYF
NA,NA,TRBV2,TRBJ1-1,TGTCGAGTCGGTGAAGCTTTCTTT,CRVGEAFF
NA,NA,TRBV7-9,TRBJ2-7,TGTGCCAGCAGCAACAGGATAGGGGCCTACGAGCAGTACTTC,CASSNRIGAYEQYF
NA,NA,TRBV7-2,TRBJ1-4,TGTGCCAGCAGCATAACAGGGACCATAAATGAAAAACTGTTTTTT,CASSITGTINEKLFF
NA,NA,TRBV6-5,TRBJ2-2,TGTGCCAGCAGCCCCGACGGAGGAGGGACCGGGGAGCTGTTTTTT,CASSPDGGGTGELFF
NA,TRBD1,TRBV5-1,TRBJ2-2,TGCGCCAGCAGTCCCGGGACAGGGAACACCGGGGAGCTGTTTTTT,CASSPGTGNTGELFF
NA,TRBD2,TRBV5-1,TRBJ2-1,TGCGCCAGCAGCCCGGGACTAGCGGGAGAGGGGGATGAGCAGTTCTTC,CASSPGLAGEGDEQFF